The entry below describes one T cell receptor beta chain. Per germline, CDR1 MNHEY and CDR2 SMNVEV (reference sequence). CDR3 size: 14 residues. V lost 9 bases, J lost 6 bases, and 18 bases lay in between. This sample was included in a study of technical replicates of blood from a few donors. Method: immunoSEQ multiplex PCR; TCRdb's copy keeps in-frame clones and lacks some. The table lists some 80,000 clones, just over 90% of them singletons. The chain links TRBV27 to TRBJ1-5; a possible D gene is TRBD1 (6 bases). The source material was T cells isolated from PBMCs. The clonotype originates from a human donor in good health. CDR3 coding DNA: TGTGCCAGTAGGCTTGGGGGGGCTGGTCAGCCCCAGCATTTT. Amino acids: CASRLGGAGQPQHF.